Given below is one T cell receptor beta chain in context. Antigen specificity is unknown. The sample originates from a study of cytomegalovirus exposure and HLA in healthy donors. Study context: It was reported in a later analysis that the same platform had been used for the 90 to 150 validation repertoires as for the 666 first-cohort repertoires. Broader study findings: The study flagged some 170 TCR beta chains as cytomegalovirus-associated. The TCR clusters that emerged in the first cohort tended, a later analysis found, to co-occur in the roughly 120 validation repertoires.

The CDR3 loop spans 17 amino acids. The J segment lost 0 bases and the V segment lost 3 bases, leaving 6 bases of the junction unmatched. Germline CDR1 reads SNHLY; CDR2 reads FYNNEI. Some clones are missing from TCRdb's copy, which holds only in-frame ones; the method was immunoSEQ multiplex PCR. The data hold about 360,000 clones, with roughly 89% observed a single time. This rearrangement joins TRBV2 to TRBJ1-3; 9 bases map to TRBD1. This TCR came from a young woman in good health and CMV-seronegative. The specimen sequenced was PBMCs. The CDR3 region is CASSEGTGLGSGNTIYF. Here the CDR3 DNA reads TGTGCCAGCAGTGAGGGGACAGGGCTCGGCTCTGGAAACACCATATATTTT.